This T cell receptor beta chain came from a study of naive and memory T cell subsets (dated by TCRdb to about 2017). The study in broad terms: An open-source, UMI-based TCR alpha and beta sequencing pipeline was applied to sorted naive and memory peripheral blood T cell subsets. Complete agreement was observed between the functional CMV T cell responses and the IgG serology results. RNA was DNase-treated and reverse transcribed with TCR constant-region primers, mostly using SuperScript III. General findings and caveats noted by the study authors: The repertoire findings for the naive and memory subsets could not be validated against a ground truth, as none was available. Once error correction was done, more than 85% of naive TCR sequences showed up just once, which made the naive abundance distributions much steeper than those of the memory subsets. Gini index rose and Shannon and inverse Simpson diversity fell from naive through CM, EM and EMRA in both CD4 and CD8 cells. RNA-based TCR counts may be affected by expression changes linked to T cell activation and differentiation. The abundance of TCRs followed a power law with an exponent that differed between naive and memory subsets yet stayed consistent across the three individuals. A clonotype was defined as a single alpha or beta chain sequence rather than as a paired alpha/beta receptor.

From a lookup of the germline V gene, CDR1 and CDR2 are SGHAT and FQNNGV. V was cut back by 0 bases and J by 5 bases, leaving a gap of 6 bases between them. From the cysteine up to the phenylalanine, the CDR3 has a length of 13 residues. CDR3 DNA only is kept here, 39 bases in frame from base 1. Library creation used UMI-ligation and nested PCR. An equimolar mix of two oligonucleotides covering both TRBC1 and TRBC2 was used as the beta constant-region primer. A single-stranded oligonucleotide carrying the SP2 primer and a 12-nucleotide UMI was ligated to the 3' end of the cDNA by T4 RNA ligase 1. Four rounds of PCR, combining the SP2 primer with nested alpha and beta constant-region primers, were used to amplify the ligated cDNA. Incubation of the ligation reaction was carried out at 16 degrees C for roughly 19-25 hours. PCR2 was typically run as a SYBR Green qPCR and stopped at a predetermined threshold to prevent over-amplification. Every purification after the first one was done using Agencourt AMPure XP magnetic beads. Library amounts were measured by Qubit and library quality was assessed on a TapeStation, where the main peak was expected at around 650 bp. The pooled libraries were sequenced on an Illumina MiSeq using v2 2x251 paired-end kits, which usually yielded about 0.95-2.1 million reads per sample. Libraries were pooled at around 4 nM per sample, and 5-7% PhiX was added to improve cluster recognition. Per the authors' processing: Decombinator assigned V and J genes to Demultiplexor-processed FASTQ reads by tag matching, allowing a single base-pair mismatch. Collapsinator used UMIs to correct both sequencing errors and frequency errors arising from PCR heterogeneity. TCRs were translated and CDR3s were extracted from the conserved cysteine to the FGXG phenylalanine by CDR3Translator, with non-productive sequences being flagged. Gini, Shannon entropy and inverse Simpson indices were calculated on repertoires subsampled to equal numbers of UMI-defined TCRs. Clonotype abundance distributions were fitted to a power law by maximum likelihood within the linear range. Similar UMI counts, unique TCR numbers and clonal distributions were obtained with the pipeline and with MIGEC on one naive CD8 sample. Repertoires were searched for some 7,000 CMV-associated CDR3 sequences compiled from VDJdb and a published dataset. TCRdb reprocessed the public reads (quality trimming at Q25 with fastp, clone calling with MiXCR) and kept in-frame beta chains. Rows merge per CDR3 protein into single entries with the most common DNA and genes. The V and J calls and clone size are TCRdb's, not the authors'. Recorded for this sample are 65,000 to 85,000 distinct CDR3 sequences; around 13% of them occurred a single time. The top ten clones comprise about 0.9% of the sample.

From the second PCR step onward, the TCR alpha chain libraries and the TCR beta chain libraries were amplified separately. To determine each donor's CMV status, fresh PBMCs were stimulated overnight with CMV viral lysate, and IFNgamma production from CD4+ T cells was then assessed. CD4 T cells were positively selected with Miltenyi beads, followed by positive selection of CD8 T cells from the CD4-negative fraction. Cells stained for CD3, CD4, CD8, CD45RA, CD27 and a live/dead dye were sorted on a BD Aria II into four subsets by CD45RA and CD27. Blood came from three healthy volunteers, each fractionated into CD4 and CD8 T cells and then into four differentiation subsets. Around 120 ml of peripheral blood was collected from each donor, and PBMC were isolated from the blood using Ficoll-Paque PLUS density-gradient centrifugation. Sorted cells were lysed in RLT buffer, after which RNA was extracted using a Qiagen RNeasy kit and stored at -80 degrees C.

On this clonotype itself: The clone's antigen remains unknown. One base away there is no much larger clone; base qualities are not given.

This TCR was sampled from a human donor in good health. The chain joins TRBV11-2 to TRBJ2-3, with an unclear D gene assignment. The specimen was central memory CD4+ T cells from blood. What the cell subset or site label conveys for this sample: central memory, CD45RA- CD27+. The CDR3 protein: CASSLDRGDTQYF. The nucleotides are TGTGCCAGCAGCTTAGATCGCGGAGATACGCAGTATTTT.